This TCR beta chain stems from a study of T cells in narcolepsy listed by TCRdb under 2018. The study in broad terms: The study enrolled patients with narcolepsy type 1 or type 2 (NT1, NT2) together with healthy control donors. Autoreactive T cells targeting hypocretin neuron self-antigens (hypocretin, TRIB2) were sought in narcolepsy patients, and TCR Vbeta sequencing was used to track clonotypes in blood and CSF.

The junction shows trimming of 0 bases on V and 3 bases on J, plus 9 bases between the germline ends. From the cysteine up to the phenylalanine, the CDR3 has a length of 14 residues. Just the 42-base CDR3 DNA is kept, in frame starting at base 1. Sequences SGHNT (CDR1) and YYREEE (CDR2) are obtained from the germline V gene (reference sequence). This clone came up a few times. Its binding antigen is unknown. Base qualities are not provided; no much larger clone lies one nucleotide away. For TCR Vbeta sequencing, memory CD4+ T cells were sorted ex vivo from the peripheral blood of both healthy controls and narcolepsy patients. General study outcomes and caveats: Certain blood memory CD4+ repertoires from patients and controls had no sequences that matched autoreactive T cell clones. Patients and controls had similar numbers of sequenced blood memory CD4+ clonotypes, with averages of approximately 40,000 in patients and over 30,000 in controls. According to the report, autoreactive clonotypes were detected serially in the blood of the same patients and of different patients, but not in healthy controls. Plots that compared CSF and blood CD4+ T cell clonotypes from the same patient highlighted HCRT-specific and TRIB2-specific autoreactive clonotypes.

Libraries were built with the immunoSEQ multiplex PCR assay. Here the immuneACCESS table is served through TCRdb, limited to in-frame sequences with V and J called. Missing clones are a known gap in these copies; in checked studies unresolved V genes cover under half, and the rest lacks a known reason. Within this sample are just over 20,000 clones, with roughly four fifths of them counted one time only. 1.5% to 2% of the sample comes from the top ten. The chain is made from TRBV5-4 and TRBJ1-1, with no confidently assigned D gene. This receptor was identified in a human donor in good health. The sample was memory (CD45RA-) CD4+ T cells from blood. What this sample's cell subset or site label stands for: memory T cells sorted ex vivo from peripheral blood. This receptor carries the CDR3 CASSLGRSYTEAFF. The bases read TGTGCCAGCAGCTTGGGACGGAGTTACACTGAAGCTTTCTTT.